These T cell receptor beta chains were read from a single sample in a study of blood T cell repertoires in COVID-19. TCRdb keeps only in-frame clones here, not all; method: immunoSEQ multiplex PCR. The table includes 250,000 to 300,000 clones, roughly nine tenths detected once. The sample was peripheral blood. The receptors derive from a woman in her twenties or thirties with COVID-19, enrolled during active disease. CDR3s include the opening cysteine and the closing phenylalanine or tryptophan. The order of the fields is V gene, D gene, J gene, clone size, CDR3 DNA, CDR3 protein. A D gene is named only where the DNA matches it firmly. For some rows the clone size is stated as once, few or many, or as a class when expanded; others skip it.

TRBV3-1/TRBV3-2	TRBD2	TRBJ2-5	-	TGTGCCAGCAGCCTCGGGACTAGTCAAGAGACCCAGTACTTC	CASSLGTSQETQYF
TRBV18	TRBD1	TRBJ2-7	-	TGTGCCAGCTCACCACCCTCGGGGACAGGGTCCTACGAGCAGTACTTC	CASSPPSGTGSYEQYF
TRBV6-5	-	TRBJ1-1	-	TGTGCCAGCAGTTACCAGATAAACACTGAAGCTTTCTTT	CASSYQINTEAFF
TRBV6-5	-	TRBJ2-5	-	TGTGCCAGCAGTCCCCGAAGGGAGCCTGGGACCCAGTACTTC	CASSPRREPGTQYF
TRBV12-3/TRBV12-4	TRBD1	TRBJ1-1	once	TGTGCCAGCAGACCGGACAGGGCGAGATCGGCTTTCTTT	CASRPDRARSAFF
TRBV5-5	TRBD2	TRBJ2-1	once	TGTGCCAGCAGCTTGGCCCGGACTAGCGGGGTAGGTGAGCAGTTCTTC	CASSLARTSGVGEQFF
TRBV9	-	TRBJ2-2	-	TGTGCCAGCAGAGAGTCAGGCGTGAACACCGGGGAGCTGTTTTTT	CASRESGVNTGELFF
TRBV21-1	-	TRBJ2-6	once	TGTGCCAGCAACCGGGACAGGGTTCCTGTGTTGGGGGCCAACGTCCTGACTTTC	CASNRDRVPVLGANVLTF
TRBV18	-	TRBJ2-3	-	TGTGCCAGCTCACCACCGAGATTATTGAGCACAGATACGCAGTATTTT	CASSPPRLLSTDTQYF
TRBV7-9	-	TRBJ1-2	once	TGTGCCAGCAGCTCCAGGGCGGAACCGTATGGCTACACCTTC	CASSSRAEPYGYTF
TRBV4-1	TRBD1	TRBJ1-2	once	TGCGCCAGCAGCCACAGGGGGCGCGAGAATGGCTACACCTTC	CASSHRGRENGYTF
TRBV2	-	TRBJ1-5	once	TGTGCCAGCGGTAATTCGGGACAAAATCAGCCCCAGCATTTT	CASGNSGQNQPQHF
TRBV19	TRBD1	TRBJ1-2	-	TGTGCCAGTAGCCCGGACAGGGGCTATGGCTACACCTTC	CASSPDRGYGYTF
TRBV5-1	TRBD2	TRBJ2-7	-	TGCGCCAGCAGCTTGGGACGGGGGGACTCCTACGAGCAGTACTTC	CASSLGRGDSYEQYF
TRBV6-6	TRBD1	TRBJ1-6	-	TGTGCCAGCAGCCGGGACAGCGCCTATAATTCACCCCTCCACTTT	CASSRDSAYNSPLHF
TRBV11-2	TRBD2	TRBJ2-7	-	TGTGCCAGCACGGGCGGGGGGAGGCGCGAGCAGTACTTC	CASTGGGRREQYF
TRBV19	-	TRBJ1-2	-	TGTGCCAGTAGTATCGCGACAGTGGGTTTGTACACCTTC	CASSIATVGLYTF
TRBV7-2	TRBD2	TRBJ2-3	-	TGTGCCAGCAGCTTAGGCTCTAGCGGGGAAGATACGCAGTATTTT	CASSLGSSGEDTQYF
TRBV4-1	TRBD1	TRBJ1-5	-	TGCGCCAGCAGCGTCTCCCGGACAGGGGTGGAGAAACCCCAGCATTTT	CASSVSRTGVEKPQHF
TRBV9	-	TRBJ1-1	once	TGTGCCAGCAGCGTAGACGTCAGGGGCTACACTGAAGCTTTCTTT	CASSVDVRGYTEAFF
TRBV5-5	-	TRBJ1-4	-	TGTGCCAGCAGCCCCGGACGGAGGGAAAAACTGTTTTTT	CASSPGRREKLFF
TRBV27	TRBD1	TRBJ1-6	-	TGTGCCAGCTCCAGGGGTGCGCCGGGACAGGGAAATAATTCACCCCTCCACTTT	CASSRGAPGQGNNSPLHF
TRBV2	-	TRBJ1-2	once	TGTGCCAGCATCCGGGGGGGTACCCCTGGCTACACCTTC	CASIRGGTPGYTF
TRBV30	TRBD2	TRBJ2-7	-	TGTGCCTGGAGTGTACTAGCGGGGGGGCTCGAGCAGTACTTC	CAWSVLAGGLEQYF
TRBV9	-	TRBJ2-1	-	TGTGCCAGCAGCGCCTATTTCAATGAGCAGTTCTTC	CASSAYFNEQFF
TRBV6-5	TRBD2	TRBJ2-1	-	TGTGCCAGCAGTTACACCCAGCGGGGGGGATACAATGAGCAGTTCTTC	CASSYTQRGGYNEQFF
TRBV5-1	TRBD2	TRBJ2-2	-	TGCGCCAGCGAAGCGGGACTGACCTTGGGCGGGGAGCTGTTTTTT	CASEAGLTLGGELFF
TRBV19	TRBD1	TRBJ2-7	-	TGTGCCAGTAGGCCGGGACAGGGATCCGAGCAGTACTTC	CASRPGQGSEQYF
TRBV6-2/TRBV6-3	TRBD2	TRBJ2-5	-	TGTGCCAGCAGTTACGGGAGGGGAAGGGAGACCCAGTACTTC	CASSYGRGRETQYF
TRBV18	-	TRBJ2-5	-	TGTGCCAGCTCAGGTCCAGACAAAGAGACCCAGTACTTC	CASSGPDKETQYF
TRBV4-1	TRBD2	TRBJ2-5	-	TGCGCCAGCAGCCCGAACGTGGCTAGCGGGGGGGAGACCCAGTACTTC	CASSPNVASGGETQYF
TRBV6-5	TRBD1	TRBJ1-6	-	TGTGCCAGCAGTTATGGTAGGGGGCGTTCACCCCTCCACTTT	CASSYGRGRSPLHF
TRBV18	TRBD1	TRBJ2-2	-	TGTGCCAGCTCACCACTAGGGACAGTGAACACCGGGGAGCTGTTTTTT	CASSPLGTVNTGELFF
TRBV5-1	TRBD2	TRBJ2-5	-	TGCGCCAGCAGCTCACTGAGCGGGGAAGAGACCCAGTACTTC	CASSSLSGEETQYF
TRBV7-9	TRBD2	TRBJ2-3	-	TGTGCCAGCAGACACGGACTAGCGGGCGGAGATACGCAGTATTTT	CASRHGLAGGDTQYF
TRBV5-1	TRBD1	TRBJ2-7	once	TGCGCCAGCAGCACCCGACAGGGGAGGTACGAGCAGTACTTC	CASSTRQGRYEQYF
TRBV5-1	-	TRBJ2-5	-	TGCGCCAGCAGCGCCGGGACCACAGGGTCGGAGACCCAGTACTTC	CASSAGTTGSETQYF
TRBV6-5	TRBD2	TRBJ2-3	-	TGTGCCAGCAGGTCGGGACTAGCCGGCACAGATACGCAGTATTTT	CASRSGLAGTDTQYF
TRBV15	TRBD2	TRBJ2-5	-	TGTGCCACCAGCAGAGAAATTCTGGCGGGGGGGTACCAAGAGACCCAGTACTTC	CATSREILAGGYQETQYF
TRBV7-9	TRBD1	TRBJ1-4	once	TGTGCCAGCAGCCCGACAGGGGGGATTGAAAAACTGTTTTTT	CASSPTGGIEKLFF
TRBV19	-	TRBJ1-3	-	TGTGCCAGCCTATCCGGCGGGAGAAACACCATATATTTT	CASLSGGRNTIYF
TRBV27	-	TRBJ2-7	-	TGTGCCAGCAGGAGAGGGGGCTACGAGCAGTACTTC	CASRRGGYEQYF
TRBV2	-	TRBJ1-2	-	TGTGCCAGCAGCGAATCCCCCTCTCGGGACTATGGCTACACCTTC	CASSESPSRDYGYTF
TRBV10-2	TRBD1	TRBJ1-4	once	TGCGCCAGCACAGGACAGGTTAATGAAAAACTGTTTTTT	CASTGQVNEKLFF
TRBV6-2/TRBV6-3	-	TRBJ2-3	-	TGTGCCAGCAGTTACTCCTGGCAAGATACGCAGTATTTT	CASSYSWQDTQYF
TRBV6-5	-	TRBJ2-7	many	TGTGCCAGCAGTTACGGGCAGGGGACCGGCGAGCAGTACTTC	CASSYGQGTGEQYF
TRBV5-1	-	TRBJ1-1	-	TGCGCCAGCATCCCCACCGCGACAGGACTGAACACTGAAGCTTTCTTT	CASIPTATGLNTEAFF
TRBV7-6	-	TRBJ2-2	-	TGTGCCAGCAGCCCACAACCGGACTCGAACACCGGGGAGCTGTTTTTT	CASSPQPDSNTGELFF
TRBV5-1	-	TRBJ2-7	-	TGCGCCAGCAGCTTGGACACAGGGTATGCACAGTACTTC	CASSLDTGYAQYF
TRBV11-1	TRBD1	TRBJ2-7	-	TGTGCCAGCAGTCGAAGGCGGGACAGGGTAAGCTACGAGCAGTACTTC	CASSRRRDRVSYEQYF
TRBV6-1	-	TRBJ1-6	-	TGTGCCAGCAGTGAAGGTGACAGGATTATTTCACCCCTCCACTTT	CASSEGDRIISPLHF
TRBV12-5	-	TRBJ1-2	-	TGTGCTAGTGGTCTGTCCCCCTATACTAACTATGGCTACACCTTC	CASGLSPYTNYGYTF
TRBV5-1	TRBD1	TRBJ1-1	-	TGCGCCAGCAGCTTGGAAGGGGGCGAAGGAACTGAAGCTTTCTTT	CASSLEGGEGTEAFF
TRBV6-4	TRBD1	TRBJ1-6	-	TGTGCCAGCAGTGACGTGACAGGGATCTCACCCCTCCACTTT	CASSDVTGISPLHF
TRBV19	TRBD1	TRBJ2-7	-	TGTGCCAGTAGTACATTTTTGGGACAGAGTCGGTCCTACGAGCAGTACTTC	CASSTFLGQSRSYEQYF
TRBV9	-	TRBJ1-1	-	TGTGCCAGCAGCCCCCCCCAGGGAAACACTGAAGCTTTCTTT	CASSPPQGNTEAFF
TRBV4-1	TRBD2	TRBJ2-5	-	TGCGCCAGCAGCCAAATCGGACTAGCGGGGGCCCAAGAGACCCAGTACTTC	CASSQIGLAGAQETQYF